This T cell receptor (beta chain) originates from a study of vaccination and CD4 T cells after COVID-19. TCRdb redid the calling of the PCR reads with MiXCR, one entry per CDR3 protein. The data show over 15,000 distinct CDR3 sequences, about three fifths seen once. V lost 0 bases and J lost 0; bases outside the gene matches: 11. Germline V lookup: CDR1 SEHNR, CDR2 FQNEAQ (reference sequence). The CDR3 sequence is 18 residues long. This chain joins TRBV7-9 and TRBJ2-7; 7 bases are shared with TRBD1. The clonotype originates from a human donor who had recovered from COVID-19. The sequences come from CD4+ T cells from blood, collected after SARS-CoV-2 vaccination. The CDR3 DNA sequence: TGTGCCAGCAGCTTAGCGCCACCTTTTAAGGGGGCCTCCTACGAGCAGTACTTC. Protein sequence: CASSLAPPFKGASYEQYF.